Detailed here is one T cell receptor beta chain. The target of this receptor is not known. The input lacks base qualities; no much larger clone sits a single base away. Genomic DNA was isolated from the sorted cells so that the TCRbeta CDR3 region could be sequenced. The immunoSEQ Assay was used for sequencing of TCRbeta CDR3 regions. The table was pulled from immuneACCESS by TCRdb, which kept in-frame rearrangements only. Such tables lose some clones; where checked, under half of the loss comes from unresolved V genes, and the rest has no known cause. This sample comprises approximately 45,000 clones, approximately 86% of them detected only once. Together, the top ten hold 18% of the sample. The data are from a study of OX40 agonist ivuxolimab in advanced cancers. For the wider study: Ivuxolimab was an agonistic, fully human IgG2 monoclonal antibody directed against OX40 (CD134), a costimulatory receptor. Of the approximately 54 patients in dose escalation, around 20 had hepatocellular carcinoma, roughly 15 had melanoma, 9 had renal cell carcinoma and 9 had head and neck cancer. The point of sequencing TCRbeta in the periphery was to test whether ivuxolimab changed TCR sequence diversity and drove clonal T-cell expansion. The monotherapy dose-escalation portion (N of about 52 patients) of the phase I ivuxolimab trial is reported in the paper. Prior anti-PD-1, anti-PD-L1 or anti-CTLA-4 therapy was permitted, and checkpoint inhibitors had been received by less than 45% of dose-escalation patients. Intravenous ivuxolimab was administered to patients every 2 weeks at six dose levels: 0.01, 0.1, 0.3, 1.5, 3 and 10 mg/kg. Partial responses occurred in three dose-escalation patients: two with cutaneous melanoma and one with hepatocellular carcinoma. In the dose-escalation cohort, 82.7% of patients were male, and the mean age was approximately 60 years with a range of about 20 to 80.

Study-wide findings and limitations: After ivuxolimab, expanded clones were on average more numerous among CD8+ T cells than among CD4+ T cells. At doses of 0.1 to 3.0 mg/kg, clonal expansion of both CD4+ and CD8+ blood T cells was observed from baseline to week 6. In partial responders in the 0.1-3.0 mg/kg groups, normalized peripheral clonal expansion was found to be among the lowest, especially among CD8+ T cells. Low levels of normalized T-cell clonal expansion were also seen in some nonresponding patients. The antigen specificity of the peripheral T cells that underwent clonal expansion was not determined.

The trial excluded patients who had a history of autoimmune disease or who were on systemic immunosuppression. Peripheral blood for TCR sequencing was collected from all dose cohorts at baseline, on cycle 4 day 1, and on cycle 7 day 1. Samples came from an open-label, multicenter, first-in-human phase I dose-escalation trial of ivuxolimab. Adults with locally advanced or metastatic head and neck squamous cell, hepatocellular, melanoma or renal cell carcinoma were enrolled in the trial. CD4+ and CD8+ T cells were sorted separately from peripheral blood before TCR sequencing. The CDR3 holds 15 amino acids from the cysteine to the phenylalanine. CDR3 DNA is the only sequence kept; it has 45 bases, read in frame from the first base. The germline V gene provides CDR1 LGHNA and CDR2 YSLEER. V loses 0 bases of germline sequence and J loses 1 base, and the interval between the two ends is 9 bases.

The clonotype originates from an adult with an advanced solid tumor such as melanoma, head and neck, liver or kidney cancer. The sample consisted of CD4+ or CD8+ T cells sorted from blood, taken in a trial of the OX40 agonist ivuxolimab. The rearrangement joined TRBV4-3 to TRBJ1-1; TRBD1 might be the D gene, on 5 matching bases. The DNA sequence is TGCGCCAGCAGCCAAGATCAGGGAAGGAACACTGAAGCTTTCTTT. The resulting protein is CASSQDQGRNTEAFF.